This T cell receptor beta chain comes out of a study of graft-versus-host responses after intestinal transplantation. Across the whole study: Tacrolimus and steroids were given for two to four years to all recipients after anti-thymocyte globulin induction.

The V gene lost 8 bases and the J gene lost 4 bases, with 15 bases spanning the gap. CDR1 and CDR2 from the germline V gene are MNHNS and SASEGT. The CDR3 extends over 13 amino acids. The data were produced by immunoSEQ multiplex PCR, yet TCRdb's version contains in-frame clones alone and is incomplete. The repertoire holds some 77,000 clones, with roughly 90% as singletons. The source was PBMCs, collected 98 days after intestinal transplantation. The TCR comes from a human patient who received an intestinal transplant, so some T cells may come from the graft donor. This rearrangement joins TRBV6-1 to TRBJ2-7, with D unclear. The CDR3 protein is CASHNLVEYEQYF. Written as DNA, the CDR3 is TGTGCCAGCCACAACCTAGTCGAATACGAGCAGTACTTC.